This T cell receptor (beta chain) comes out of a study of neoadjuvant anti-PD-1 for oral cavity cancer. Some clones are missing from TCRdb's copy, which holds only in-frame ones; the method was immunoSEQ multiplex PCR. The sample has about 6,700 clones; approximately 80% are singletons. Blood cells were analyzed directly, without culture or expansion. Study-level results: PBMC Gini-index clonality exceeded responders' in non-responders post-nivolumab. Each response group had just a few patients in TCR analyses.

With respect to this clone: Its antigen is not identified.

The V end was cut by 7 bases, the J end by 2 bases, with 8 bases between. Germline lookup yields CDR1 MNHNS and CDR2 SASEGT. The CDR3 runs to 12 residues. Material: PBMCs, obtained before nivolumab (anti-PD-1) treatment. This clonotype was obtained from a person between 35 and 79 years old with oral cavity squamous cell carcinoma. This chain connects TRBV6-1 to TRBJ1-2; weak D call: TRBD1 (6 bases). CDR3 region: CASKQGNYGYTF. The DNA of the CDR3 is TGTGCCAGCAAACAGGGAAACTATGGCTACACCTTC.